The 28 T cell receptor beta chains given below trace back to one sample, sequenced in a study of blood T cell repertoires in COVID-19. Data came from immunoSEQ multiplex PCR; TCRdb stores just in-frame clones and leaves some out. The sample records about 440,000 clones, 87% being singletons. The sequenced material came from PBMCs or T cells enriched from blood (not recorded which). These receptors were taken from a woman between 18 and 29 years old with acute COVID-19.

CDR3 residues: CASSLGPSGEETQYF. The CDR3 DNA follows: TGTGCCAGCAGCTTAGGACCTAGCGGGGAAGAGACCCAGTACTTC. The chain joins TRBV7-9 to TRBJ2-5; 9 bases map to TRBD2. Germline lookup yields CDR1 SEHNR and CDR2 FQNEAQ (reference sequence). The CDR3 spans 15 residues. After removal of 1 base from V and 3 bases from J, the junction contained 3 bases not matched to a gene.

The J gene is TRBJ2-7, the V gene TRBV27; 12 positions match TRBD1. The trim removed 2 bases at V and 5 bases at J, leaving 4 bases unmatched. CDR1 MNHEY and CDR2 SMNVEV come from the germline V gene (reference sequence). The CDR3 extends over 15 amino acids. CDR3 nucleotide sequence: TGTGCCAGCAGTTTACAGGGACAGGGGGCACACGAGCAGTACTTC. The encoded protein is CASSLQGQGAHEQYF.

V is TRBV7-2 and J is TRBJ1-4; TRBD1 is a possible D gene (5 bases). The germline gives CDR1 SGHTA, CDR2 FQGNSA. The germline V and J ends were trimmed by 5 bases and 8 bases, with 21 bases remaining between them. The CDR3 has 16 residues. Here the CDR3 reads CASSPRATGVREKLFF. The CDR3 nucleotides read TGTGCCAGCAGCCCAAGAGCAACAGGTGTCAGAGAAAAACTGTTTTTT.

The rearrangement uses TRBV6-2 or TRBV6-3 and TRBJ1-5; 9 bases are a match to TRBD1. The CDR3 has 17 amino acids. Germline-derived CDR1 and CDR2 are MNHEY and SVGEGT. V gave up 7 bases and J gave up 0 bases; unmatched junction bases: 10. The CDR3 DNA sequence: TGTGCCAGCACCCCAATGCGGACAGGGGATAGCAATCAGCCCCAGCATTTT. Translating it yields CASTPMRTGDSNQPQHF.

The chain employs TRBV6-5 and TRBJ2-1; a weak D match, TRBD2 (5 bases). This CDR3 has 15 residues. Germline V lookup: CDR1 MNHEY, CDR2 SVGAGI. Trimming took 6 bases from V and 0 from J, leaving 12 bases between them. The CDR3 is CASSTDGLSYNEQFF. CDR3 sequence (DNA): TGTGCCAGCAGCACGGACGGACTCTCCTACAATGAGCAGTTCTTC.

The genes are TRBV19 and TRBJ1-1; D remains ambiguous. From germline, CDR1 is LNHDA and CDR2 SQIVND (reference sequence). The CDR3 loop spans 13 amino acids. Between the trimmed V and J ends, which lost 5 bases and 10 bases, there was a span of 17 bases. CDR3 sequence reads: CASSSGPTTGAFF. CDR3 in DNA: TGTGCCAGTAGTTCAGGTCCAACAACCGGAGCTTTCTTT.

The rearrangement uses TRBV29-1 and TRBJ1-1; D might be TRBD1 (6 bases). CDR1 SQVTM and CDR2 ANQGSEA come from the germline V gene. The length of the CDR3 is 11 residues. Trimming took 4 bases from V and 10 from J, leaving 13 bases between them. DNA for the CDR3: TGCAGCGTTGTTCATAGGGGGAGAGCTTTCTTT. Its protein product is CSVVHRGRAFF.

This sequence joins TRBV6-2 or TRBV6-3 and TRBJ2-7; 8 bases are shared with TRBD1. There are 16 residues in the CDR3. Trimming took 0 bases from V and 4 from J; bases not matched to a gene: 8. Germline V gene sequence: CDR1 MNHEY, CDR2 SVGEGT. CDR3 loop: CASSYSTRQGLYEQYF. The CDR3 DNA is TGTGCCAGCAGTTACTCGACTAGACAGGGGCTATACGAGCAGTACTTC.

The rearrangement joins TRBV11-2 to TRBJ2-5, with 8 positions matching TRBD1. CDR3 length: 14 residues. Germline loops: CDR1 SGHAT, CDR2 FQNNGV. The ends lost 1 base at V and 3 bases at J; junction bases unmatched: 1. In DNA form, the CDR3 reads TGTGCCAGCAGCTTAGGGACAGGGAAAGAGACCCAGTACTTC. Protein sequence: CASSLGTGKETQYF. Looking up the rest from reference TRBV11-2 and TRBJ2-5 gives the full variable domain: EAGVAQSPRYKIIEKRQSVAFWCNPISGHATLYWYQQILGQGPKLLIQFQNNGVVDDSQLPKDRFSAERLKGVDSTLKIQPAKLEDSAVYLCASSLGTGKETQYFGPGTRLLVL.

This chain uses TRBV2 with TRBJ2-1, with D possibly TRBD2 on 6 matching bases. Per the germline V gene, CDR1 is SNHLY and CDR2 is FYNNEI. V dropped 1 base and J dropped 5 bases, with 12 bases sitting between them. This CDR3 contains 15 residues. This CDR3 reads CASSEDSGRNNEQFF. Here the CDR3 DNA reads TGTGCCAGCAGTGAAGATAGCGGAAGGAACAATGAGCAGTTCTTC.

CDR3 nucleotides: TGTGCCAGCAGTTGGGGACTAGCGGCTACCGGGGAGCTGTTTTTT. It specifies CASSWGLAATGELFF. The chain has TRBV27 and TRBJ2-2; 11 nucleotides line up with TRBD2. The CDR3 sequence is 15 residues long. CDR1 and CDR2 from the germline V gene are MNHEY and SMNVEV (reference sequence). The junction had 3 bases not matched to a gene; V was cut back by 4 bases and J by 5 bases.

This chain uses TRBV18 with TRBJ2-7; 11 bases map to TRBD1. Trimming at V came to 4 bases and at J to 7 bases, leaving 6 bases not matched to a gene. The CDR3 has 14 amino acids. Germline V gene data show CDR1 as KGHSH and CDR2 as LQKENI. In DNA, the CDR3 is TGTGCCAGCTCACATGGACAGGGGGCGAGGGAGCAGTACTTC. This encodes CASSHGQGAREQYF.

The V gene is TRBV7-9, the J gene TRBJ2-5, with 8 bases that match TRBD2. The CDR3 is 16 residues long. Losses at the gene ends were 7 bases for V and 1 base for J; bases not matched to a gene: 11. The germline CDR1 and CDR2 sequences are SEHNR and FQNEAQ (reference sequence). DNA for the CDR3: TGTGCCAGCAACGAGTTAGCGGGACCGTCCCAAGAGACCCAGTACTTC. It codes for CASNELAGPSQETQYF.

The chain has TRBV16 and TRBJ1-5; TRBD1 is a possible D gene (5 bases). The V gene lost 2 bases and the J gene lost 4 bases, with 21 bases spanning the gap. CDR3 length: 18 amino acids. Looked up from germline, CDR1 is KGHSY and CDR2 is FQNENV. The CDR3 region is CASSQAHPRQRTNQPQHF. The CDR3 DNA reads TGTGCCAGCAGCCAAGCTCATCCCAGACAGAGAACAAATCAGCCCCAGCATTTT.

This chain links TRBV5-8 with TRBJ1-4, with TRBD1 as a possible D gene (5 bases). V lost 4 bases and J lost 3, with 19 bases in between. The length of the CDR3 is 17 residues. In germline, CDR1 is SGHTS, CDR2 YDEGEE. This CDR3 is CASSVGESSTPNEKLFF. CDR3 nucleotides: TGTGCCAGCAGCGTGGGGGAGTCCTCAACTCCTAATGAAAAACTGTTTTTT. Drawing the rest from reference TRBV5-8 and TRBJ1-4, the complete variable domain is EAGVTQSPTHLIKTRGQQATLRCSPISGHTSVYWYQQALGLGLQFLLWYDEGEERNRGNFPPRFSGRQFPNYSSELNVNALELEDSALYLCASSVGESSTPNEKLFFGSGTQLSVL.

CDR3: CASSQEPQSEQYF. DNA of the CDR3: TGCGCCAGCAGCCAAGAACCACAGTCCGAGCAGTACTTC. The chain uses TRBV4-3 and TRBJ2-7, with unresolved D. The V end lost 0 bases, the J end lost 6 bases, and 9 bases lay between the germline ends. The germline CDR1 and CDR2 sequences are LGHNA and YSLEER. The CDR3 totals 13 residues.

The rearrangement links TRBV4-1 to TRBJ1-1; the D gene is possibly TRBD1 (6 bases). The CDR3 is made up of 13 amino acids. Germline CDR1 MGHRA, CDR2 YSYEKL. Trimming left V 2 bases short and J 6 bases short, with 10 bases between. The CDR3: CASSQTQGAEAFF. DNA of the CDR3: TGCGCCAGCAGCCAAACACAGGGTGCTGAAGCTTTCTTT.

DNA of the CDR3: TGTGCCAGCAGCTTAAAACCGGGAGTGACCGGGGAGCTGTTTTTT. It is translated as CASSLKPGVTGELFF. V usage is TRBV7-2 and J usage is TRBJ2-2; TRBD2 is a possible D gene (6 bases). The germline V and J ends were trimmed by 2 bases and 5 bases, with 12 bases remaining between them. Germline V lookup: CDR1 SGHTA, CDR2 FQGNSA. The CDR3 runs to 15 residues.

The V gene is TRBV7-8, the J gene TRBJ1-1; D gene unclear. The germline V and J ends were trimmed by 8 bases and 2 bases, with 12 bases remaining between them. This CDR3 spans 13 amino acids. The V gene's germline CDR1 is SGHVS and CDR2 FQNEAQ. CDR3 loop: CASLRQKNTEAFF. For the CDR3, the DNA is TGTGCCAGCCTGCGGCAGAAAAACACTGAAGCTTTCTTT.

This clone has just a few counts. V gene TRBV4-1 combines with J gene TRBJ1-1; TRBD1 aligns across 7 bases. CDR1 MGHRA and CDR2 YSYEKL come from the germline V gene. CDR3 length equals 15 residues. Trimming took 3 bases from V and 1 from J; bases not matched to a gene: 5. Here the CDR3 DNA reads TGCGCCAGCAGCCATGGGACAGTAAAGAACACTGAAGCTTTCTTT. It yields the protein CASSHGTVKNTEAFF.

This chain joins TRBV3-1 (or the pseudogene TRBV3-2) and TRBJ1-2; D gene uncertain. V was shortened by 0 bases and J by 3 bases, with 5 bases between the two germline ends. The CDR3 has 13 residues. Germline lookup yields CDR1 LGHDT and CDR2 YNNKEL (reference sequence). The DNA for the CDR3 is TGTGCCAGCAGCCAAGAGCGTCACTATGGCTACACCTTC. This codes for CASSQERHYGYTF.

The rearrangement uses TRBV3-1 (or the pseudogene TRBV3-2) and TRBJ2-2; possible D gene TRBD1, 5 bases. The CDR3 is 17 amino acids. V shed 1 base and J shed 2 bases, with 14 bases lying between them. The germline gives CDR1 LGHDT, CDR2 YNNKEL (reference sequence). The CDR3 DNA reads as TGTGCCAGCAGCCAAGTCAAAGGGGATAGAAACACCGGGGAGCTGTTTTTT. This encodes CASSQVKGDRNTGELFF.

CDR3 in amino acids: CASTTGREETQYF. The CDR3 region has the DNA TGTGCCAGCACAACAGGGAGGGAAGAGACCCAGTACTTC. The chain is built from TRBV9 and TRBJ2-5; the D gene is possibly TRBD2 (7 bases). Per germline, CDR1 SGDLS and CDR2 YYNGEE. CDR3 length: 13 amino acids. Trimming took off 6 bases at V and 3 bases at J, with 12 bases between the two ends. Using reference TRBV9 and TRBJ2-5 for the parts outside the CDR3, the full variable domain is DSGVTQTPKHLITATGQRVTLRCSPRSGDLSVYWYQQSLDQGLQFLIQYYNGEERAKGNILERFSAQQFPDLHSELNLSSLELGDSALYFCASTTGREETQYFGPGTRLLVL.

The CDR3: CASSRGLLADSTDTQYF. In nucleotides, the CDR3 is TGTGCCAGCAGTCGGGGGCTACTAGCGGATAGCACAGATACGCAGTATTTT. The chain uses TRBV28 and TRBJ2-3, with 8 positions matching TRBD2. This CDR3 region has 17 residues. Germline CDR1 is MDHEN and CDR2 is SYDVKM. V lost 5 bases, J lost 0 bases, and 10 bases stayed unmatched.

This rearrangement joins TRBV10-2 to TRBJ1-1; no reliable D call. V lost 4 bases to trimming and J lost 0 bases, with 6 bases between them. Germline CDR1 and CDR2: WSHSY and SAAADI. The CDR3 runs 13 residues. This chain's CDR3 is CASSVNMNTEAFF. The CDR3 DNA sequence: TGCGCCAGCAGTGTTAACATGAACACTGAAGCTTTCTTT.

The CDR3 spells CASSLGGQRGTQYF. The CDR3 DNA follows: TGTGCCAGCAGCTTAGGGGGACAAAGGGGGACCCAGTACTTC. This sequence joins TRBV11-3 and TRBJ2-5; D may be TRBD1 (6 bases). The CDR3 is made up of 14 amino acids. The germline CDR1 and CDR2 sequences are SGHNT and YENEEA. Trimming took 1 base from V and 7 from J, leaving 13 bases between them.

The J gene is TRBJ2-7, the V gene TRBV6-2 or TRBV6-3; 11 bases match TRBD2. Germline loops: CDR1 MNHEY, CDR2 SVGEGT. The CDR3 has 14 residues. V dropped 6 bases and J dropped 1; count of bases not matched to a gene: 2. CDR3: CASSRLAGSYEQYF. In nucleotides, the CDR3 is TGTGCCAGCAGCCGACTAGCGGGATCCTACGAGCAGTACTTC.

This rearrangement joins TRBV5-1 to TRBJ1-1; TRBD1 matches at 11 bases. CDR1 and CDR2 from the germline V gene are SGHRS and YFSETQ. The CDR3 runs to 17 residues. V gave up 0 bases and J gave up 2 bases; unmatched junction bases: 6. The CDR3 DNA follows: TGCGCCAGCAGCTTGGCCGGACAGGGGGCCTATAACACTGAAGCTTTCTTT. Translating it yields CASSLAGQGAYNTEAFF.